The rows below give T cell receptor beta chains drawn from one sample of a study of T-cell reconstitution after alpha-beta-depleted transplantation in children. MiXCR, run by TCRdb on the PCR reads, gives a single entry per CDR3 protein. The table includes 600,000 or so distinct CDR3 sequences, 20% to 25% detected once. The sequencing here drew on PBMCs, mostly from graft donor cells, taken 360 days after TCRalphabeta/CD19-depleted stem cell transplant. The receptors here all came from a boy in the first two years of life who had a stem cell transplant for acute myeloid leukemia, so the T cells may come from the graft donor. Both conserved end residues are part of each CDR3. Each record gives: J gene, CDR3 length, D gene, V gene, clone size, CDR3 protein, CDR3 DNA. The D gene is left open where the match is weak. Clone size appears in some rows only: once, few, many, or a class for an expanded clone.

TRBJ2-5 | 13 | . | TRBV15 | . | CATSRDQQETQYF | TGTGCCACCAGCAGAGACCAGCAAGAGACCCAGTACTTC
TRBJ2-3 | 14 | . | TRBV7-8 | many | CASSVTLGTDTQYF | TGTGCCAGCAGCGTTACCCTAGGGACAGATACGCAGTATTTT
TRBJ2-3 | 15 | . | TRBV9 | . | CASSPGQGNADTQYF | TGTGCCAGCAGCCCTGGACAAGGCAATGCAGATACGCAGTATTTT
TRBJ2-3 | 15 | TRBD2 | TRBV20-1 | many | CSAPWTRGSTATQYF | TGCAGTGCCCCCTGGACTAGAGGGTCCACAGCTACGCAGTATTTT
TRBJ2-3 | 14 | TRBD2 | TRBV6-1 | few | CASSQRGVTDTQYF | TGTGCCAGCAGTCAGCGGGGGGTCACAGATACGCAGTATTTT
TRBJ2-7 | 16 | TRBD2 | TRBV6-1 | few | CASRPYSGGNSYEQYF | TGTGCCAGCAGGCCATATAGCGGGGGAAACTCCTACGAGCAGTACTTC
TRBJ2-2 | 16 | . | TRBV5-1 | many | CASSLDGSSNTGELFF | TGCGCCAGCAGCTTGGATGGTAGCTCTAACACCGGGGAGCTGTTTTTT
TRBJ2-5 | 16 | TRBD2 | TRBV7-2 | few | CASSLAGTSEEETQYF | TGTGCCAGCAGCTTAGCCGGGACTAGCGAAGAAGAGACCCAGTACTTC
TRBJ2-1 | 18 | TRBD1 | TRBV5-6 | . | CASSLVGWRTGLFDEQFF | TGTGCCAGCAGCTTGGTGGGTTGGCGGACAGGGCTTTTCGATGAGCAGTTCTTC
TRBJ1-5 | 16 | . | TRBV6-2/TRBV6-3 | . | CASVPRTDRGNQPQHF | TGTGCCAGCGTACCAAGGACAGACCGTGGCAATCAGCCCCAGCATTTT
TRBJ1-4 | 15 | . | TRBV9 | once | CASSDPGRTNEKLFF | TGTGCCAGCAGCGACCCGGGACGGACTAATGAAAAACTGTTTTTT